The clone carrying this T cell receptor beta chain was detected a few times. Its target is unknown. Amplification used 60 Vbeta primers and 13 Jbeta primers. Authors' analysis steps: A follow-up analysis tallied tens of millions of unique TCR beta chains, approximately 11 million shared. TCRdb's table, derived via immunoSEQ multiplex PCR, lists solely in-frame clones and lacks some. V and J calls and clone size are as listed in that table; D and trimming were resolved from the DNA. The sample holds some 120,000 clones, over 70% seen once. The sample originates from a study of cytomegalovirus exposure and HLA in healthy donors. Background on the study: In an earlier analysis, 90 million to 120 million unique TCR beta sequences were found from some 170 million T cells. Early released data comprised approximately 85 million unique TCRs from HLA-typed donors.

Points from the study as a whole: A few CMV-associated chains proved CMV antigen-specific in vitro.

Sequenced sample: PBMCs. This TCR was sampled from a woman aged 40 to 50 in good health and CMV-seropositive.

The CDR3 region is CASSRSGGYTDTQYF. CDR3 bases: TGTGCCAGCAGCCGTAGCGGGGGCTACACAGATACGCAGTATTTT. The chain recombines TRBV7-3 with TRBJ2-3, with 9 bases lining up with TRBD2. V was clipped by 5 bases and J by 2 bases; unmatched bases: 5. CDR1 and CDR2 from the germline V gene are SGHTA and FQGTGA. The length of the CDR3 is 15 residues.